Listed here are 3 T cell receptor beta chains from one sample, sequenced in a study of T-cell reconstitution after alpha-beta-depleted transplantation in children. Researchers prepared the TCRbeta library using unique molecular identifiers, the study reports. TCRdb reprocessed the PCR reads with MiXCR, giving one entry per CDR3 protein. The data contain 98,000 or so distinct CDR3 sequences, more than 20% of them seen just once; the ten biggest clones take up about a fifth. The material was PBMCs, obtained before TCRalphabeta/CD19-depleted stem cell transplant. These receptors all come from a boy aged 2 to 9 with acute lymphoblastic leukemia, due to receive a stem cell transplant.

This rearrangement joins TRBV3-1 to TRBJ1-6, with D possibly TRBD1 on 6 matching bases. Trimming removed 0 bases at V and 7 bases at J, with 19 bases between. The CDR3 spans 18 residues. Per germline, CDR1 LGHDT and CDR2 YNNKEL (reference sequence). The CDR3 DNA reads as TGTGCCAGCAGCCAAGAACTCTTAAACAGGGCACGAAATTCACCCCTCCACTTT. Translated, it gives CASSQELLNRARNSPLHF.

V gene TRBV7-2 combines with J gene TRBJ2-7; TRBD1 agrees at 8 bases. The CDR3 length is 14 residues. Germline loops: CDR1 SGHTA, CDR2 FQGNSA. The trim removed 4 bases at V and 4 bases at J, leaving 6 bases unmatched. This chain's CDR3 is CASSYDRGGYEQYF. DNA of the CDR3: TGTGCCAGCAGCTACGACAGGGGCGGGTACGAGCAGTACTTC. The variable domain in full, with the rest retrieved from reference TRBV7-2 and TRBJ2-7, is GAGVSQSPSNKVTEKGKDVELRCDPISGHTALYWYRQSLGQGLEFLIYFQGNSAPDKSGLPSDRFSAERTGGSVSTLTIQRTQQEDSAVYLCASSYDRGGYEQYFGPGTRLTVT.

The chain links TRBV3-1 to TRBJ2-2; tentatively, D is TRBD2 (5 bases). Between the trimmed V and J ends, which lost 4 bases and 4 bases, there was a span of 19 bases. Germline loops: CDR1 LGHDT, CDR2 YNNKEL (reference sequence). The CDR3 loop spans 17 amino acids. The CDR3 DNA follows: TGTGCCAGCAGCCCCGGGGTAGCGATGAGCGGCACCGGGGAGCTGTTTTTT. Protein product: CASSPGVAMSGTGELFF.